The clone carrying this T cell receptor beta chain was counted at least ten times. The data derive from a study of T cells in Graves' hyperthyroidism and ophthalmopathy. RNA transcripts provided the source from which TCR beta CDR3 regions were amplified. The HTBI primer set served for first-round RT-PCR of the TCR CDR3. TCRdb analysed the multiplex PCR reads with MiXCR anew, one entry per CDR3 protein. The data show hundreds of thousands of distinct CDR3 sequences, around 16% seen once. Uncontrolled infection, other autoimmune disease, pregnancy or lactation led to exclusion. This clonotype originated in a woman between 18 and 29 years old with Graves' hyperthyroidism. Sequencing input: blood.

DNA for the CDR3: TGTGCCAGCAGCTTAGAGCTCACAGATACGCAGTATTTT. Translated: CASSLELTDTQYF. The chain couples TRBV7-8 to TRBJ2-3; no firm D call. The length of the CDR3 is 13 residues. V lost 1 base and J 2 bases, leaving 4 bases between the germline ends. Germline CDR1 reads SGHVS; CDR2 reads FQNEAQ.